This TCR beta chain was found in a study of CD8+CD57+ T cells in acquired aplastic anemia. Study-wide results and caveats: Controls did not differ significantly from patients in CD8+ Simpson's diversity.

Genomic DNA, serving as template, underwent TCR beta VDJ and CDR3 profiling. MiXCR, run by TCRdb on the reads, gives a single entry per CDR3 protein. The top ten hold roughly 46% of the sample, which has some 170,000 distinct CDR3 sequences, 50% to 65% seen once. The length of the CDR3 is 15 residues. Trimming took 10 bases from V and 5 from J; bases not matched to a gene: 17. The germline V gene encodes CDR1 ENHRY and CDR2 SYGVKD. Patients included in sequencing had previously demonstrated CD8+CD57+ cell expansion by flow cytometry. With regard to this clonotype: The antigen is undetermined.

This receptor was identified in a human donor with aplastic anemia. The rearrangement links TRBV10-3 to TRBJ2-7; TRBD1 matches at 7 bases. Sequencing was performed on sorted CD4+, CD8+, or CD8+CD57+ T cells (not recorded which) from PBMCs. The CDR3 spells CASRDRRDSLNEQYF. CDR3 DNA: TGTGCCAGCAGAGACCGTCGGGACAGTTTGAACGAGCAGTACTTC.